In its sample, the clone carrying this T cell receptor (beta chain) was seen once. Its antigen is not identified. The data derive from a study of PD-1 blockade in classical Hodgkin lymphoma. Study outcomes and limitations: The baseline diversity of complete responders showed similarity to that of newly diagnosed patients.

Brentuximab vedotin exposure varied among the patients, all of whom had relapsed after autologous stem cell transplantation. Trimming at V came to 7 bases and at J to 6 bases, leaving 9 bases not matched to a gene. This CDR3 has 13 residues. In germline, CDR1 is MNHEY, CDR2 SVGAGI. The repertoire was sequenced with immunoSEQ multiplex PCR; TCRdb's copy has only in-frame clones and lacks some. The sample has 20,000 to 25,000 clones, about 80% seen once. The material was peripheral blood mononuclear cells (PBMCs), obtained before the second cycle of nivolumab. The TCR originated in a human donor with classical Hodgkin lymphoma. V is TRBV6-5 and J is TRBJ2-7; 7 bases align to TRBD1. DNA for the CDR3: TGTGCCAGCAAGACAGGGTGGTCCGCCGAGCAGTACTTC. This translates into CASKTGWSAEQYF.